This entry is about one T cell receptor (beta chain). Germline-derived CDR1 and CDR2 are SGHNT and YYREEE (reference sequence). The CDR3 runs 15 residues. With a J-beta primer mix and a sample-barcoded 5' primer, a second PCR ran 7 to 11 cycles. Unique molecular identifiers of 12 random nucleotides labeled each cDNA. TCRdb re-derived calls from the 5' RACE reads in MiXCR, one entry per CDR3 protein. The sample holds some 850,000 distinct CDR3 sequences, roughly 26% seen once. The source of the sample is a study of blood T cells in healthy people across ages. The data also belong to a second study, concerning T cells of mothers and their children. As that report states: The study recruited three healthy Caucasian mothers and their six children as donors.

The clonotype comes from a boy between 10 and 17 years old in good health. The rearrangement joins TRBV5-4 to TRBJ2-1; D may be TRBD2 (5 bases). The end of the DNA aligns better with TRBJ2-7, so the J call may be wrong. What was sequenced was blood. CDR3 sequence reads: CASSRGGAASLEQYF. The CDR3 coding sequence is TGTGCCAGCAGCCGAGGTGGAGCGGCTTCACTAGAGCAGTACTTC.